Below are 19 T cell receptor beta chains sequenced from a single sample in a study of blood T cell repertoires in COVID-19. Profiling relied on immunoSEQ multiplex PCR, and the TCRdb table lists in-frame clones only, not all of them. The data show more than 65,000 clones, with around 85% seen just once and 4.9% held by the top ten. Material for sequencing was peripheral blood. Every receptor here comes from a woman of 80 years or more with active or convalescent COVID-19.

The chain is built from TRBV6-2 or TRBV6-3 and TRBJ1-1, with a possible D match to TRBD1 (6 bases). This CDR3 region has 14 residues. Germline CDR1 and CDR2: MNHEY and SVGEGT. V lost 4 bases, J lost 6 bases, and 15 bases lay in between. The CDR3 DNA reads as TGTGCCAGCAGTTCACAGGGTGGGAAGGCTGAAGCTTTCTTT. Protein: CASSSQGGKAEAFF.

On this clone itself: Additional DNA sequences in this sample encode the identical CDR3. The chain joins TRBV18 to TRBJ1-1; D is possibly TRBD1 (6 bases). Germline V gives CDR1 KGHSH, CDR2 LQKENI. V dropped 3 bases and J dropped 4 bases, with 15 bases sitting between them. CDR3 length equals 15 residues. The CDR3 loop is CASSPDQGIGTEAFF. The CDR3 region has the DNA TGTGCCAGCTCACCCGACCAGGGGATTGGCACTGAAGCTTTCTTT.

V and J are TRBV10-3 and TRBJ2-7; TRBD1 aligns across 10 bases. Germline V gene lookup returns CDR1 ENHRY and CDR2 SYGVKD. V lost 6 bases and J lost 3; bases outside the gene matches: 5. This CDR3 spans 14 amino acids. The CDR3 loop is CAIRGTGVGYEQYF. The CDR3 bases are TGTGCCATCAGGGGGACAGGGGTGGGCTACGAGCAGTACTTC.

The chain is built from TRBV9 and TRBJ2-1; D is ambiguous. This CDR3 spans 12 amino acids. CDR1 and CDR2 from the germline V gene are SGDLS and YYNGEE. V was trimmed by 3 bases and J by 4 bases, leaving 5 bases between them. DNA for the CDR3: TGTGCCAGCAGCGCCGCGTACAATGAGCAGTTCTTC. Translation: CASSAAYNEQFF.

This clone was observed a few times. The rearrangement joins TRBV28 to TRBJ1-5; a weak D match, TRBD1 (6 bases). Germline lookup yields CDR1 MDHEN and CDR2 SYDVKM. The CDR3 loop spans 15 amino acids. The V and J ends lost 4 bases and 4 bases respectively, with 14 bases between them. CDR3: CASSYAGAGNQPQHF. In nucleotides, the CDR3 is TGTGCCAGCAGTTACGCAGGGGCAGGTAATCAGCCCCAGCATTTT.

This chain uses TRBV20-1 with TRBJ1-3; D is possibly TRBD1 (5 bases). Germline assignment: CDR1 DFQATT and CDR2 SNEGSKA (reference sequence). Trimming left V 0 bases short and J 9 bases short, with 6 bases between. The CDR3 length is 11 residues. Written as DNA, the CDR3 is TGCAGTGCTAGAGACGACAGCACCATATATTTT. Translating gives CSARDDSTIYF.

The chain is built from TRBV5-1 and TRBJ2-2, with 9 positions matching TRBD2. The CDR3 length is 16 residues. V dropped 4 bases and J dropped 4; count of bases not matched to a gene: 8. Germline V gene sequence: CDR1 SGHRS, CDR2 YFSETQ. CDR3 sequence (DNA): TGCGCCAGCAGCCCTATCGCTAGCGGGGTCACCGGGGAGCTGTTTTTT. Protein sequence: CASSPIASGVTGELFF.

The chain's CDR3 is CASSLGGRSSGEQFF. The CDR3 DNA reads as TGTGCCAGCAGTTTGGGTGGGAGATCTAGCGGAGAGCAGTTCTTC. The chain carries TRBV28 and TRBJ2-1; 7 bases fit TRBD2. Germline CDR1 is MDHEN and CDR2 is SYDVKM. The CDR3 extends over 15 amino acids. With V trimmed by 3 bases and J by 10 bases, 12 bases remained unmatched.

The gene calls are TRBV7-2 and TRBJ2-6; TRBD1 matches 9 bases. The CDR3 covers 16 residues. Looked up from germline, CDR1 is SGHTA and CDR2 is FQGNSA. The V gene end was trimmed by 4 bases and the J gene end by 3 bases; junction bases not matched to a gene: 4. The CDR3 DNA is TGTGCCAGCAGCTCACAGGGGGCAGGTGGGGCCAACGTCCTGACTTTC. Translation: CASSSQGAGGANVLTF.

In its sample, this clone was seen a few times. The V and J genes are TRBV28 and TRBJ1-2; no clear D. The germline V gene encodes CDR1 MDHEN and CDR2 SYDVKM. The CDR3 is made up of 13 amino acids. V lost 6 bases, J lost 4 bases, and 12 bases lay in between. CDR3: CASRPDTSYGYTF. The DNA of the CDR3 is TGTGCCAGCAGACCCGACACCTCCTATGGCTACACCTTC.

The chain carries TRBV19 and TRBJ1-4; TRBD1 matches 10 bases. The CDR3 contains 14 residues. V was clipped by 6 bases and J by 5 bases; unmatched bases: 3. In germline, CDR1 is LNHDA, CDR2 SQIVND (reference sequence). In DNA form, the CDR3 reads TGTGCCAGTAGGACAGGGGGCGGAAATGAAAAACTGTTTTTT. Its translation: CASRTGGGNEKLFF. Full variable domain (rest looked up from reference TRBV19 and TRBJ1-4): DGGITQSPKYLFRKEGQNVTLSCEQNLNHDAMYWYRQDPGQGLRLIYYSQIVNDFQKGDIAEGYSVSREKKESFPLTVTSAQKNPTAFYLCASRTGGGNEKLFFGSGTQLSVL.

This chain connects TRBV28 to TRBJ1-2; tentative D call: TRBD1 (5 bases). Germline V CDR1 and CDR2: MDHEN, SYDVKM. This CDR3 spans 11 amino acids. The V end lost 6 bases, the J end lost 6 bases, and 8 bases lay between the germline ends. The CDR3 is CASRGLHGYTF. CDR3 nucleotide sequence: TGTGCCAGCAGGGGGCTCCATGGCTACACCTTC.

For the CDR3, the DNA is TGTGCCAGCAGTTACTCGGAACTAGCGGGAGATACGCAGTATTTT. Amino acids: CASSYSELAGDTQYF. The chain links TRBV6-5 to TRBJ2-3; 9 bases line up with TRBD2. Germline V gives CDR1 MNHEY, CDR2 SVGAGI. The CDR3 runs 15 residues. Losses at the gene ends were 0 bases for V and 5 bases for J; bases not matched to a gene: 3.

This sequence joins TRBV24-1 and TRBJ1-2, with D possibly matching TRBD1 (5 bases). The CDR3 is 14 residues long. Trimming pared 4 bases from V and 5 bases from J, leaving 13 bases between. Germline V gene data show CDR1 as KGHDR and CDR2 as SFDVKD. The CDR3 nucleotides read TGTGCCACCAGTGACCGGGGGACTTCTTATGGCTACACCTTC. Encoded protein: CATSDRGTSYGYTF.

The genes are TRBV12-3 or TRBV12-4 and TRBJ2-2; D not resolved. Trimming stripped 5 bases from V and 5 bases from J, with 6 bases between. The CDR3 is 12 amino acids. The CDR3 loop reads CASSPSTGELFF. The CDR3 nucleotides read TGTGCCAGCAGTCCGTCTACCGGGGAGCTGTTTTTT.

V is TRBV10-3 and J is TRBJ1-4; TRBD1 aligns across 9 bases. The CDR3 extends over 14 amino acids. In germline, CDR1 is ENHRY, CDR2 SYGVKD. The V segment lost 6 bases and the J segment 6 bases; nucleotides outside the gene matches: 5. CDR3 protein: CAISRRDRDEKLFF. CDR3 coding DNA: TGTGCCATCAGCCGCCGGGACAGGGATGAAAAACTGTTTTTT.

The chain recombines TRBV10-3 with TRBJ2-3; D may be TRBD1 (6 bases). Per the germline V gene, CDR1 is ENHRY and CDR2 is SYGVKD. Trimming removed 4 bases from V and 5 bases from J, with 10 bases in between. The CDR3 runs to 13 residues. The CDR3 loop reads CAISAIRGDTQYF. In DNA form, the CDR3 reads TGTGCCATCAGTGCTATCAGGGGAGATACGCAGTATTTT.

The rearrangement joins TRBV28 to TRBJ1-2, with a tentative D call TRBD1 (5 bases). The CDR3 has 17 amino acids. The germline gives CDR1 MDHEN, CDR2 SYDVKM. V was clipped by 8 bases and J by 3 bases, with 25 bases between them. The CDR3 DNA reads as TGTGCCAGCGGCGCTACATGGGGACTCCTCGCGGACTATGGCTACACCTTC. Translation gives CASGATWGLLADYGYTF.

CDR3 nucleotides: TGCAGCGTTGACGGTGGAGGGTCCACTGAAGCTTTCTTT. Protein: CSVDGGGSTEAFF. J is TRBJ1-1 and V is TRBV29-1; no firm D call. The V gene lost 3 bases and the J gene lost 4 bases, with 12 bases spanning the gap. The CDR3 length is 13 residues. Per germline, CDR1 SQVTM and CDR2 ANQGSEA.